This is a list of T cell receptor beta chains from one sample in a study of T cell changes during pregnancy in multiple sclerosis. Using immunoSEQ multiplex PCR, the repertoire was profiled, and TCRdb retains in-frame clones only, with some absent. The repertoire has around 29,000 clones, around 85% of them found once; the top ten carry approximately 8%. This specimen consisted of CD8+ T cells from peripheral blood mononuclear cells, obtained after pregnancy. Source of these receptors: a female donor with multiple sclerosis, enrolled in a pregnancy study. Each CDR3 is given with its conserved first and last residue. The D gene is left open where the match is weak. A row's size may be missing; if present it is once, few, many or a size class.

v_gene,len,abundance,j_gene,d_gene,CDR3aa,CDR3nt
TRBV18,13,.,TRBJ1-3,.,CASSPRDTYTIYF,TGTGCCAGCTCACCACGGGACACCTACACCATATATTTT
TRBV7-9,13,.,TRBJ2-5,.,CASSRRGGETQYF,TGTGCCAGCAGCCGGCGGGGCGGGGAGACCCAGTACTTC
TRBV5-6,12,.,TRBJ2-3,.,CASSFAADTQYF,TGTGCCAGCAGCTTCGCGGCAGATACGCAGTATTTT
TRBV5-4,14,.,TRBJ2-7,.,CASSLGDGAGEQYF,TGTGCCAGCAGCTTGGGGGATGGGGCCGGCGAGCAGTACTTC
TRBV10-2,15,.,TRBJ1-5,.,CASSASGLNNQPQHF,TGCGCCAGCAGTGCTTCGGGTCTGAACAATCAGCCCCAGCATTTT
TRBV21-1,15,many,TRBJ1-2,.,CASSFGPGCNYGYTF,TGTGCCAGCAGCTTCGGCCCAGGGTGTAACTATGGCTACACCTTC
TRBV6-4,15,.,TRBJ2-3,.,CASSEMGGGTDTQYF,TGTGCCAGCAGTGAGATGGGGGGTGGCACAGATACGCAGTATTTT
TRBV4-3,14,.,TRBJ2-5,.,CASSRLLYQETQYF,TGCGCCAGCAGCCGACTCTTGTACCAAGAGACCCAGTACTTC
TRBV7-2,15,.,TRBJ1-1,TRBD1,CASSFWDRAPIEAFF,TGTGCCAGCAGCTTTTGGGACAGAGCACCGATCGAAGCTTTCTTT
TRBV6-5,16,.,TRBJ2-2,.,CASSYSMGGNTGELFF,TGTGCCAGCAGTTACTCGATGGGGGGAAACACCGGGGAGCTGTTTTTT
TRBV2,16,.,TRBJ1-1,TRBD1,CASRAQKGQGRTEAFF,TGTGCCAGCAGAGCCCAGAAGGGACAGGGGAGAACTGAAGCTTTCTTT
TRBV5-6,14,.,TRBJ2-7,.,CASSLGGAAYEQYF,TGTGCCAGCAGCTTGGGCGGGGCAGCCTACGAGCAGTACTTC
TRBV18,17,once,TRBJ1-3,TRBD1,CASSPVSDRNSGNTIYF,TGTGCCAGCTCACCCGTGTCGGACAGGAACTCTGGAAACACCATATATTTT
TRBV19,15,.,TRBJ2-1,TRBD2,CASSIGAGGNNEQFF,TGTGCCAGTAGTATAGGAGCGGGGGGAAACAATGAGCAGTTCTTC
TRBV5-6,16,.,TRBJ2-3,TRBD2,CASSGAGGGGWDTQYF,TGTGCCAGCAGCGGGGCTGGCGGCGGGGGTTGGGATACGCAGTATTTT
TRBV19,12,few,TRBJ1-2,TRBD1,CASMGQALGYTF,TGTGCCAGTATGGGACAGGCGCTTGGCTACACCTTC
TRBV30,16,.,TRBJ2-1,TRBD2,CAWSTGTSGGGSEQFF,TGTGCCTGGAGCACGGGGACTAGCGGGGGGGGAAGTGAGCAGTTCTTC
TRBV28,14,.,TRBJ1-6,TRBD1,CASTLWGQNSPLHF,TGTGCCAGCACCCTTTGGGGACAGAATTCACCCCTCCACTTT
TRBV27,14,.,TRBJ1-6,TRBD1,CASNPTGGNSPLHF,TGTGCCAGCAATCCGACAGGGGGGAATTCACCCCTCCACTTT
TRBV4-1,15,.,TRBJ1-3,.,CASSYRVSSGNTIYF,TGCGCCAGCAGTTACAGGGTGAGCTCTGGAAACACCATATATTTT
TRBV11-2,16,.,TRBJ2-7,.,CASSLVRPASGYEQYF,TGTGCCAGCAGCTTAGTTCGGCCGGCCTCGGGTTACGAGCAGTACTTC
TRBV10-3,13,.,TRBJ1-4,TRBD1,CATRQGVDEKLFF,TGTGCCACCAGACAGGGGGTCGATGAAAAACTGTTTTTT
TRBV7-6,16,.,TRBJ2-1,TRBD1,CASSLVLTGYYNEQFF,TGTGCCAGCAGCTTAGTGTTGACAGGGTACTACAATGAGCAGTTCTTC
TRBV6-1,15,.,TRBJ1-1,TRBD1,CASSEAETGGSEAFF,TGTGCCAGCAGTGAAGCGGAGACAGGGGGGTCTGAAGCTTTCTTT
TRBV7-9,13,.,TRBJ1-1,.,CASSDTGYTEAFF,TGTGCCAGCAGCGATACAGGGTATACTGAAGCTTTCTTT
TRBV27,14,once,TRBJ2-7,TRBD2,CASSFSAGGLEQYF,TGTGCCAGCAGTTTTTCAGCGGGGGGACTCGAGCAGTACTTC